This T cell receptor (beta chain) was obtained from a study of cytomegalovirus exposure and HLA in healthy donors. Primers: 60 Vbeta forward and 13 Jbeta reverse. Clones were read by immunoSEQ multiplex PCR, and TCRdb kept only the in-frame ones, dropping some. The sample lists some 140,000 clones, 80% occurring once. Germline CDR1 is SGHTA and CDR2 is FQGTGA. CDR3 length equals 15 residues. Trimming stripped 1 base from V and 2 bases from J, with 11 bases between. The specimen was PBMCs. This clonotype was obtained from a man aged 30 to 45 in good health and CMV-seropositive. This rearrangement joins TRBV7-3 to TRBJ1-1; no clear D gene. CDR3: CASSLSYGDNTEAFF. For the CDR3, the DNA is TGTGCCAGCAGCTTAAGCTACGGGGATAACACTGAAGCTTTCTTT. Variable domain in full (rest from reference TRBV7-3 and TRBJ1-1): GAGVSQTPSNKVTEKGKYVELRCDPISGHTALYWYRQSLGQGPEFLIYFQGTGAADDSGLPNDRFFAVRPEGSVSTLKIQRTERGDSAVYLCASSLSYGDNTEAFFGQGTRLTVV.